These 3 T cell receptor beta chains were all obtained from the same sample, sequenced in a study of cytomegalovirus exposure and HLA in healthy donors. Sequenced by immunoSEQ multiplex PCR; TCRdb stores in-frame clones only, minus some. Found here are 140,000 or so clones, roughly 86% of them singletons; the top ten hold less than 5.5%. Sequences were obtained from PBMCs. These receptors all come from a man aged 18-30 years in good health and CMV-seropositive.

The chain couples TRBV19 to TRBJ1-2; TRBD1 is a possible D gene (5 bases). Germline CDR1 LNHDA, CDR2 SQIVND (reference sequence). The CDR3 length is 16 residues. The V end was cut by 7 bases, the J end by 8 bases, with 26 bases between. CDR3 sequence (DNA): TGTGCCAGTATCGAGGGAGGGGCTCTATCTTCATTGGGCTACACCTTC. Translation: CASIEGGALSSLGYTF.

The V and J genes are TRBV25-1 and TRBJ2-5, with a weak D call TRBD2 (5 bases). Germline V gene lookup returns CDR1 MGHDK and CDR2 SYGVNS. The CDR3 length is 17 residues. The V end was cut by 2 bases, the J end by 1 base, with 17 bases between. The CDR3 bases are TGTGCCAGCAGTGAAGTAACCCAGGTCGGAGGCCAAGAGACCCAGTACTTC. Translated, it gives CASSEVTQVGGQETQYF. The entire variable domain, with the rest obtained from reference TRBV25-1 and TRBJ2-5, is as follows: EADIYQTPRYLVIGTGKKITLECSQTMGHDKMYWYQQDPGMELHLIHYSYGVNSTEKGDLSSESTVSRIRTEHFPLTLESARPSHTSQYLCASSEVTQVGGQETQYFGPGTRLLVL.

The CDR3 DNA reads TGCAGCGTCACTACAGGGGGAAAGAGATATGGCTACACCTTC. As protein: CSVTTGGKRYGYTF. J is TRBJ1-2 and V is TRBV29-1; 8 bases are shared with TRBD1. Trimming took 6 bases from V and 5 from J; bases not matched to a gene: 11. The CDR3 extends over 14 amino acids. Germline loops: CDR1 SQVTM, CDR2 ANQGSEA.